This T cell receptor (beta chain) was retrieved from a study of CD8 T cells in ankylosing spondylitis. Turning to this clonotype: Its specificity is not known.

Study-level points and caveats: A number of the motif variants had already been described in reactive arthritis synovial fluid and blood. Relatively scarce in peripheral blood, disease-linked clones were CD8+. What appeared characteristic of ankylosing spondylitis blood was a TCR beta motif of eight highly homologous variants.

For TCR beta, libraries came from quantitative 5'-RACE with molecular barcodes. A single record per CDR3 protein comes from TCRdb applying MiXCR to the 5' RACE reads. The sample contains some 250,000 distinct CDR3 sequences, approximately 12% of which appear only once. The sample consisted of blood, either unsorted or a sorted T cell fraction (not recorded which). The sequence was obtained from a male donor with ankylosing spondylitis or in good health (not recorded which).

CDR3 amino acids: CASSFGGQTSSTDTQYF. The CDR3 DNA sequence: TGTGCCAGCAGCTTCGGGGGCCAGACGTCTAGCACAGATACGCAGTATTTT. The chain joins TRBV7-9 to TRBJ2-3; possibly TRBD1 or TRBD2 for D (6 bases each). The CDR3 extends over 17 amino acids. The V and J ends lost 3 bases and 0 bases respectively, with 16 bases between them. Germline CDR1 SEHNR, CDR2 FQNEAQ (reference sequence).